The rows below give T cell receptor beta chains drawn from one sample of a study of PD-1 blockade in classical Hodgkin lymphoma. Repertoires were generated with immunoSEQ multiplex PCR, while TCRdb's copy carries only in-frame clones and drops some. Of approximately 25,000 clones listed, roughly three quarters are singletons. The sequenced sample was peripheral blood mononuclear cells (PBMCs), obtained at baseline. The receptors stem from a human donor with classical Hodgkin lymphoma. Each CDR3 is given with its conserved first and last residue. The D gene is left open where the match is weak. The size of a clone is reported for some rows only, either as once, few or many, or as a class for expanded clones.

j_call	v_call	d_call	clone_size	cdr3_nt	cdr3_aa
TRBJ2-5	TRBV28	-	-	TGTGCCAGCAGTTTCGGGGATTACCAAGAGACCCAGTACTTC	CASSFGDYQETQYF
TRBJ2-7	TRBV30	-	-	TGTGCCTGGACCCCTACAGATTTCTCCTACGAGCAGTACTTC	CAWTPTDFSYEQYF
TRBJ2-3	TRBV7-9	-	-	TGTGCCAGCAGCACCCCTGGTGGGCTAAACACAGATACGCAGTATTTT	CASSTPGGLNTDTQYF
TRBJ1-1	TRBV6-6	-	few	TGTGCCAGCAGTTACGAGACAAACGGTAGTGAAGCTTTCTTT	CASSYETNGSEAFF
TRBJ2-7	TRBV9	TRBD1	few	TGTGCCAGCAGCGTAGGTGGGACAGGGAACTACGAGCAGTACTTC	CASSVGGTGNYEQYF
TRBJ1-1	TRBV5-1	TRBD1	few	TGCGCCAGCGGAACAGGGGACACTGAAGCTTTCTTT	CASGTGDTEAFF
TRBJ2-7	TRBV4-1	TRBD1	few	TGCGCCAGCAGCCAAGCCGGGGAGACAGGGGTCGACGAGCAGTACTTC	CASSQAGETGVDEQYF
TRBJ1-4	TRBV19	TRBD1	-	TGTGCCAGTAGTAACAGGGGCAAGGAAAAACTGTTTTTT	CASSNRGKEKLFF
TRBJ2-1	TRBV27	TRBD1	-	TGTGCCAGCGGTGAGACAGGGGCCCCCAATGAGCAGTTCTTC	CASGETGAPNEQFF
TRBJ2-7	TRBV5-5	TRBD2	few	TGTGCCAGCAGCTTGACTAGCGGGGGCTACGAGCAGTACTTC	CASSLTSGGYEQYF
TRBJ2-7	TRBV28	-	-	TGTGCCAGCGGGCAGAGGGCTGTGCAGTACTTC	CASGQRAVQYF
TRBJ1-1	TRBV4-1	-	medium-sized	TGCGCCAGCAGCCCCCGTGATTCCGGATGGGGCACTGAAGCTTTCTTT	CASSPRDSGWGTEAFF
TRBJ1-1	TRBV7-2	-	few	TGTGCCAGCAGCTTAATCGGGCTGGGCACTGAAGCTTTCTTT	CASSLIGLGTEAFF
TRBJ2-3	TRBV11-3	-	-	TGTGCCAGCAGCCCCGGGACGGCCACAGATACGCAGTATTTT	CASSPGTATDTQYF
TRBJ2-5	TRBV7-9	-	few	TGTGCCAGCAGCTTAGCGGGGGGGCGAGAGACCCAGTACTTC	CASSLAGGRETQYF
TRBJ2-5	TRBV4-3	-	-	TGCGCCAGCAGCCAAGATAGATTTCACCAAGAGACCCAGTACTTC	CASSQDRFHQETQYF
TRBJ1-5	TRBV4-3	-	-	TGCGCCAGCAGCCAAGATGCCCCCACTAACATCAATCAGCCCCAGCATTTT	CASSQDAPTNINQPQHF
TRBJ1-1	TRBV4-1	-	few	TGCGCCAGCAGCCAAGTAGATCTAGGGTTCATGAACACTGAAGCTTTCTTT	CASSQVDLGFMNTEAFF
TRBJ2-7	TRBV2	TRBD1	-	TGTGCCAGCAGTCCGTTACTGACAGGGGGCACCTACGAGCAGTACTTC	CASSPLLTGGTYEQYF
TRBJ2-7	TRBV7-6	-	-	TGTGCCAGCAGCCCTGTGGCAGGGGCCTACGAGCAGTACTTC	CASSPVAGAYEQYF
TRBJ2-3	TRBV27	-	-	TGTGCCAGCAGTTCAACAGATACGCAGTATTTT	CASSSTDTQYF
TRBJ2-5	TRBV28	TRBD1	-	TGTGCCAGCAGCCTAACAGGGGGCGCGGGAGAGACCCAGTACTTC	CASSLTGGAGETQYF
TRBJ1-1	TRBV7-6	TRBD1	-	TGTGCCAGCAGCTTAGGAACTACAGGGGCGGCTGAAGCTTTCTTT	CASSLGTTGAAEAFF
TRBJ1-2	TRBV4-3	TRBD1	-	TGCGCCAGCAGCCAAGATCAGACAGGGACCTATGGCTACACCTTC	CASSQDQTGTYGYTF
TRBJ1-2	TRBV9	-	once	TGTGCCAGCAGCAACACCGCCTATGGCTACACCTTC	CASSNTAYGYTF
TRBJ2-3	TRBV7-9	-	-	TGTGCCAGCAGCACACCCCTTCAGATGGATACGCAGTATTTT	CASSTPLQMDTQYF
TRBJ1-4	TRBV27	TRBD1	few	TGTGCCAGCAGTACGGGGACAGGATTTGAAAAACTGTTTTTT	CASSTGTGFEKLFF
TRBJ2-7	TRBV5-1	TRBD1	medium-sized	TGCGCCAGCAGATGGGGGACAGGGCCCTCCTACGAGCAGTACTTC	CASRWGTGPSYEQYF
TRBJ2-5	TRBV11-1	TRBD2	-	TGTGCCAGCAGCTTGGGACTAGCGGGTGAGACCCAGTACTTC	CASSLGLAGETQYF
TRBJ1-5	TRBV25-1	-	-	TGTGCCAGCGCCAAAAATAAGGGGGAAAGTCAGCCCCAGCATTTT	CASAKNKGESQPQHF
TRBJ1-2	TRBV30	-	few	TGTGCCTGGAGTCCCGCGACAGGTCGGAGTGGCTACACCTTC	CAWSPATGRSGYTF
TRBJ2-1	TRBV5-6	-	-	TGTGCCAGCAGCTGGATGGGGGATGAGCAGTTCTTC	CASSWMGDEQFF
TRBJ1-3	TRBV4-1	-	few	TGCGCCAGCAGCCAAGTTGGGGCGGCTTCTGGAAACACCATATATTTT	CASSQVGAASGNTIYF
TRBJ2-5	TRBV4-3	-	-	TGCGCCAGCAGCCAAGTTACCTCCGAGACCCAGTACTTC	CASSQVTSETQYF
TRBJ2-1	TRBV6-6	-	once	TGTGCCAGCAGTTCGGGACACCCGACCTACAATGAGCAGTTCTTC	CASSSGHPTYNEQFF
TRBJ1-1	TRBV30	TRBD1	medium-sized	TGTGCCTGGAGTGTACAGGGGGCGAACACTGAAGCTTTCTTT	CAWSVQGANTEAFF
TRBJ2-7	TRBV14	-	-	TGTGCCAGCAGCCAACCCACTCGGAGGGGTACCGACTACGAGCAGTACTTC	CASSQPTRRGTDYEQYF
TRBJ1-5	TRBV10-3	TRBD1	-	TGTGCCATCAGTGATCCCGATTTAGGGACAGGGGGGAAGCCCCAGCATTTT	CAISDPDLGTGGKPQHF
TRBJ1-6	TRBV2	TRBD1	few	TGTGCCATCACAGGGGAGAATTCACCCCTCCACTTT	CAITGENSPLHF
TRBJ1-6	TRBV4-1	-	medium-sized	TGCGCCAGCAGCCAAGGTCAGGGTAGAGGTTCACCCCTCCACTTT	CASSQGQGRGSPLHF
TRBJ2-1	TRBV7-2	TRBD1	-	TGTGCCAGCAGCTCCCCAGGGACAGGGCGTTCGTTTTATGAGCAGTTCTTC	CASSSPGTGRSFYEQFF
TRBJ2-7	TRBV11-3	-	-	TGTGCCAGCAGCCCGACGAGTCGAAACGAGCAGTACTTC	CASSPTSRNEQYF
TRBJ2-7	TRBV5-4	-	-	TGTGCCAGCAGCCGTGACCTCGTTACTTCTTCCTACGAGCAGTACTTC	CASSRDLVTSSYEQYF
TRBJ2-4	TRBV9	TRBD1	once	TGTGCCAGCAGCGTAGCAGGGGGCAAAAACATTCAGTACTTC	CASSVAGGKNIQYF
TRBJ2-6	TRBV6-5	-	-	TGTGCCAGCAGTATCTCTGGGGCCAACGTCCTGACTTTC	CASSISGANVLTF
TRBJ2-1	TRBV6-1	TRBD2	-	TGTGCCAGCAGTAGACTAGCGGGGGCCTACAATGAGCAGTTCTTC	CASSRLAGAYNEQFF
TRBJ1-1	TRBV6-1	-	few	TGTGCCAGCAGGAGACAGAACACTGAAGCTTTCTTT	CASRRQNTEAFF
TRBJ2-5	TRBV27	-	-	TGTGCCAGCCCGATGGGGGCCGGAAAAGAGACCCAGTACTTC	CASPMGAGKETQYF
TRBJ1-1	TRBV7-9	-	-	TGTGCCAGCAGCTTAGAGGGGGGCGGAGGCACTGAAGCTTTCTTT	CASSLEGGGGTEAFF
TRBJ2-7	TRBV6-6	-	-	TGTGCCAGCAGTTACTCCGGGGGCGGATCCTACGAGCAGTACTTC	CASSYSGGGSYEQYF
TRBJ1-1	TRBV27	-	few	TGTGCCAGCAGTTTGGCAGGATTAATGAACACTGAAGCTTTCTTT	CASSLAGLMNTEAFF
TRBJ2-5	TRBV28	TRBD2	-	TGTGCCAGCAGTTTTGGGATGGTCGCGGGGGTCCTTCAAGAGACCCAGTACTTC	CASSFGMVAGVLQETQYF
TRBJ1-6	TRBV6-1	-	few	TGTGCCAGCAGGTGGTTGACCGAAAATTCACCCCTCCACTTT	CASRWLTENSPLHF
TRBJ2-3	TRBV11-2	TRBD2	once	TGTGCCAGCAGCGGAACTATAGCGGGGGGGCTGAGCACAGATACGCAGTATTTT	CASSGTIAGGLSTDTQYF
TRBJ2-3	TRBV9	-	-	TGTGCCAGCAGCCCCAATGCATTAACGTCGTGGGTTAGCACAGATACGCAGTATTTT	CASSPNALTSWVSTDTQYF